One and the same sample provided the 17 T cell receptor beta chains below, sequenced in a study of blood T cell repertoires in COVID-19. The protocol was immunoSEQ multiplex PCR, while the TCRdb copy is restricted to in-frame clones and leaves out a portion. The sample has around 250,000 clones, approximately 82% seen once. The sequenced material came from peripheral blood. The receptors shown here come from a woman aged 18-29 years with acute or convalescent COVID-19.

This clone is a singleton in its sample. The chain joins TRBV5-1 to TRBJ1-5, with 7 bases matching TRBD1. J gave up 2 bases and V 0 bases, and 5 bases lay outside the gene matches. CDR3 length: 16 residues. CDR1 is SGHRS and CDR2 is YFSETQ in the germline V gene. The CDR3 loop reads CASSLGTGRGNQPQHF. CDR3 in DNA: TGCGCCAGCAGCTTGGGGACAGGTCGTGGCAATCAGCCCCAGCATTTT.

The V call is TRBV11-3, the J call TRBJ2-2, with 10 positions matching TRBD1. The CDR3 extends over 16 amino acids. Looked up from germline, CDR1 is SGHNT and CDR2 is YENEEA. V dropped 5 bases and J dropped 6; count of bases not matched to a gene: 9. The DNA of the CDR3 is TGTGCCAGCAGCCACCGGGACAGGGGCTTACCCGGGGAGCTGTTTTTT. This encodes CASSHRDRGLPGELFF.

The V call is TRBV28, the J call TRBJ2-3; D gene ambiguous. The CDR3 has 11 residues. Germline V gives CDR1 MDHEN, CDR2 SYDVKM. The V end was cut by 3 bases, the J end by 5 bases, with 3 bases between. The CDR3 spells CASSFLDTQYF. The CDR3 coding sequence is TGTGCCAGCAGTTTTCTAGATACGCAGTATTTT.

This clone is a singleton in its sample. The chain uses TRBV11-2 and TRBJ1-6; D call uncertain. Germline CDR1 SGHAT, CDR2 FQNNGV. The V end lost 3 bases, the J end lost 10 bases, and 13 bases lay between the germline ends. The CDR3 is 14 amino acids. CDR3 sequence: CASSFPAGRSPLHF. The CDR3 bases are TGTGCCAGCAGCTTCCCCGCCGGCAGGTCACCCCTCCACTTT.

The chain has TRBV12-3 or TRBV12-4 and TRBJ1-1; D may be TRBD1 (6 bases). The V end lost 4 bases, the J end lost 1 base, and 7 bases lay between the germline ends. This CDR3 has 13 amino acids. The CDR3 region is CASSSQGNTEAFF. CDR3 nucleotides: TGTGCCAGCAGTTCACAGGGGAACACTGAAGCTTTCTTT.

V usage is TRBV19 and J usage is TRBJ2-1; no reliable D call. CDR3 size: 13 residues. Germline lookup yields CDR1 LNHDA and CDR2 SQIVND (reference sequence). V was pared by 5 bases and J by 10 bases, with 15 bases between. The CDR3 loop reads CASSSTEAGEQFF. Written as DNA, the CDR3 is TGTGCCAGTAGTTCAACTGAGGCCGGGGAGCAGTTCTTC.

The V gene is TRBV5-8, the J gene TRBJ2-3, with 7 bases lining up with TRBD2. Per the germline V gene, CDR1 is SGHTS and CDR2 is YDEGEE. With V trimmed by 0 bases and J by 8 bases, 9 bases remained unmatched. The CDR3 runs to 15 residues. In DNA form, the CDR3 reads TGTGCCAGCAGCTTGGGGACTAGTAGGTATGTTACGCAGTATTTT. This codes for CASSLGTSRYVTQYF.

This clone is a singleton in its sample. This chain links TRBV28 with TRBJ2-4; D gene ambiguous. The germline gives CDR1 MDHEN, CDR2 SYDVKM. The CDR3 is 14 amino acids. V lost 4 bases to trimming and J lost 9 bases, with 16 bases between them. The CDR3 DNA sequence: TGTGCCAGCAGTTCCTTTAGCTTCGGTTCCATTCAGTACTTC. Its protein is CASSSFSFGSIQYF.

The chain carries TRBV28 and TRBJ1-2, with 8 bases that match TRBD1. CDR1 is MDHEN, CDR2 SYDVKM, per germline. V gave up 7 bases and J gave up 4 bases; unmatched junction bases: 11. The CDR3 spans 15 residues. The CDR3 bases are TGTGCCAGCAACAGGGGGTCTCCCCTCCTCTATGGCTACACCTTC. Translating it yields CASNRGSPLLYGYTF.

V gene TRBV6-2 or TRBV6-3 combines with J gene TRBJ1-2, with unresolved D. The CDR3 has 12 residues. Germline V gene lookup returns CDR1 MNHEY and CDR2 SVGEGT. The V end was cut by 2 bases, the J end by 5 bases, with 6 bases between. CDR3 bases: TGTGCCAGCAGTTACGAGAGATATGGCTACACCTTC. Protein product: CASSYERYGYTF.

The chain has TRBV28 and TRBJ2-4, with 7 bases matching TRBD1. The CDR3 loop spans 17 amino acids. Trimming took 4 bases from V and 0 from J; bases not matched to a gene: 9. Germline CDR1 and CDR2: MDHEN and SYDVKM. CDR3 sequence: CASSWDPTGLAKNIQYF. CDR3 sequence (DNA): TGTGCCAGCAGTTGGGACCCGACAGGGCTAGCCAAAAACATTCAGTACTTC.

The CDR3 DNA sequence: TGCAGCGTTTCTATCGGGGTTCGTGGCTACACCTTC. Protein sequence: CSVSIGVRGYTF. V gene TRBV29-1 combines with J gene TRBJ1-2, with unresolved D. The CDR3 consists of 12 residues. V was clipped by 5 bases and J by 7 bases, with 14 bases between them. CDR1 SQVTM and CDR2 ANQGSEA come from the germline V gene.

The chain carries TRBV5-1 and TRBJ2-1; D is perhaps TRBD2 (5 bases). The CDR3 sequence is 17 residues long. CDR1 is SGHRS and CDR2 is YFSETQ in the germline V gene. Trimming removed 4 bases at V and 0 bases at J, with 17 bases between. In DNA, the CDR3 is TGCGCCAGCAGCCGAAGGACTCAAACGGACTCCTACAATGAGCAGTTCTTC. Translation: CASSRRTQTDSYNEQFF. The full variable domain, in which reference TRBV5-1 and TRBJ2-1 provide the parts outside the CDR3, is KAGVTQTPRYLIKTRGQQVTLSCSPISGHRSVSWYQQTPGQGLQFLFEYFSETQRNKGNFPGRFSGRQFSNSRSEMNVSTLELGDSALYLCASSRRTQTDSYNEQFFGPGTRLTVL.

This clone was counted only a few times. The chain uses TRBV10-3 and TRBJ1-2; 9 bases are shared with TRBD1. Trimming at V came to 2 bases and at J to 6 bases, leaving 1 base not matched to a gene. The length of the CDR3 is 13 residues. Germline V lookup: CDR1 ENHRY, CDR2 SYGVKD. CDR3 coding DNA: TGTGCCATCAGTGAGAGACAGGGGGATGGCTACACCTTC. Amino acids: CAISERQGDGYTF.

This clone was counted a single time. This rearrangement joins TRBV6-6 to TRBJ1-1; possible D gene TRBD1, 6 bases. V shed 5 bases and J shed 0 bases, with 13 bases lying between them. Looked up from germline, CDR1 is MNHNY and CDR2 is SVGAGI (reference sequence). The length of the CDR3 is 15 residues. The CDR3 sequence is CASSKWTVMNTEAFF. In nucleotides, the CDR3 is TGTGCCAGCAGTAAATGGACAGTAATGAACACTGAAGCTTTCTTT.

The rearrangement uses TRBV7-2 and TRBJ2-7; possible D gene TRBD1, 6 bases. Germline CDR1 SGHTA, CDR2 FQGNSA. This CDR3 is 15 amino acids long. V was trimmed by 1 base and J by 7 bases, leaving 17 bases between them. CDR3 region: CASSLVTGLMWEQYF. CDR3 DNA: TGTGCCAGCAGCTTAGTTACAGGGCTCATGTGGGAGCAGTACTTC.

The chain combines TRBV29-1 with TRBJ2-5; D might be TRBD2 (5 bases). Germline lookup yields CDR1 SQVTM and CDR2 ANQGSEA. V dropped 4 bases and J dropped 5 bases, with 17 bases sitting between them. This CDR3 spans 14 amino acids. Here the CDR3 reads CSVGSGGIWETQYF. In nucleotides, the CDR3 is TGCAGCGTTGGGTCAGGAGGAATCTGGGAGACCCAGTACTTC.